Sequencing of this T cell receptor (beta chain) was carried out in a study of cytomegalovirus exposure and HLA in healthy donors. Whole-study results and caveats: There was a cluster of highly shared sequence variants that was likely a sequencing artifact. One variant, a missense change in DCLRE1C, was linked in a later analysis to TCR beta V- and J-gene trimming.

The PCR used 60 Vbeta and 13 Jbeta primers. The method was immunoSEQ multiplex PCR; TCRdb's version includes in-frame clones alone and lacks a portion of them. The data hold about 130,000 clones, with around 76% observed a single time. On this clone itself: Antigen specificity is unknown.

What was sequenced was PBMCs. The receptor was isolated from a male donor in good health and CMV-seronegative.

CDR3 region: CASSLGAGNTGELFF. In DNA form, the CDR3 reads TGTGCCAGCAGCTTAGGGGCAGGGAACACCGGGGAGCTGTTTTTT. The chain couples TRBV7-6 to TRBJ2-2; D is undetermined. Trimming took 1 base from V and 1 from J, leaving 7 bases between them. CDR1 is SGHVS and CDR2 is FNYEAQ in the germline V gene. This CDR3 is built from 15 residues.